This TCR beta chain appears in the sequencing data of a study of blood T cell repertoires in COVID-19. About the research overall: Acute and convalescent COVID-19 samples came from the United States, Italy and Spain. Nucleic acid was either cDNA or gDNA, and it came from T cells, B-cell-depleted T cells, or PBMCs.

Profiling relied on immunoSEQ multiplex PCR, and the TCRdb table lists in-frame clones only, not all of them. The sample records 450,000 to 500,000 clones, 70% to 90% being singletons. This CDR3 is built from 15 residues. The germline V and J ends were trimmed by 3 bases and 1 base, with 13 bases remaining between them. Germline V gene lookup returns CDR1 LNHDA and CDR2 SQIVND (reference sequence). The specimen sequenced was peripheral blood. This chain uses TRBV19 with TRBJ2-7; D is unclear. This TCR came from a human donor in a cohort sampled during active COVID-19. The CDR3 nucleotides are TGTGCCAGTAGTATGGAGACTCATCTTTCCTACGAGCAGTACTTC. This codes for CASSMETHLSYEQYF.